A selection of T cell receptor beta chains follows, all from one sample in a study of T cell repertoires in cytomegalovirus infection. MiXCR was run by TCRdb on the reads, yielding one entry per CDR3 protein. The table has 150,000 to 200,000 distinct CDR3 sequences, roughly 14% seen once. Specimen: PBMCs. These TCRs come from a human donor in good health (CMV status not recorded). Some clones in this sample may be carry-over from other donors' samples. CDR3s include the opening cysteine and the closing phenylalanine or tryptophan.

TRBV29-1	TRBJ2-7	CSVLGPDRGSYEQYF
TRBV7-2	TRBJ1-1	CASSSVLRENTEAFF
TRBV29-1	TRBJ2-3	CSVGPEWDYTQYF
TRBV12-3/TRBV12-4	TRBJ1-4	CGSGGQGYEKLFF
TRBV30	TRBJ2-3	CAWGLNTQYF
TRBV7-8	TRBJ2-1	CASSLVHLDRVRHEQFF
TRBV7-2	TRBJ2-1	CASSQIILREQFF
TRBV29-1	TRBJ1-2	CSADQGSYGYTF
TRBV11-1	TRBJ2-1	CASSPPTSASSNEQFF
TRBV7-2	TRBJ1-1	CASSQRPGTDMNTEAFF
TRBV14	TRBJ1-1	CASSQEEQLNTEAFF
TRBV7-2	TRBJ1-2	CASSSNTGTGGGGYTF
TRBV7-2	TRBJ2-4	CASSYPRGSGSSNIQYF
TRBV7-8	TRBJ2-1	CASSPDEGSYNEQFF
TRBV29-1	TRBJ2-1	CSVNGGAYNEQFF
TRBV29-1	TRBJ2-7	CSVAGGQDYEQYF
TRBV11-2	TRBJ2-7	CASRSISRGSYEQYF
TRBV6-5	TRBJ2-7	CASRGQGAYEQYF
TRBV5-6	TRBJ2-7	CASSPDRGLTYEQYF